This record looks at one T cell receptor beta chain sequence and its context. What it binds is not known. The data stem from a study of cytomegalovirus exposure and HLA in healthy donors. As for the study in general: Researchers previously reported finding 117 million unique TCR beta sequences from about 179 million T cells.

General study points: There were several of the most significant clusters that appeared linked to common viral pathogens in a later analysis. Certain indistinguishable V segments, among them TRBV6-2 and TRBV6-3, were excluded.

The CDR3 totals 16 residues. Germline lookup yields CDR1 SGHNT and CDR2 YYREEE (reference sequence). Germline trimming cut 0 bases from V and 1 base from J; bases unmatched to any gene: 3. 13 Jbeta primers and 60 Vbeta primers were used for the PCR. Measured with immunoSEQ multiplex PCR; TCRdb has only the in-frame clones, and not every one. This sample yields 64,000 or so clones, of which about 67% are seen a single time; 7.5% to 8% belongs to the top ten. The TCR originated in a man aged 35-49 years in good health and CMV-seropositive. The sample consisted of PBMCs. The V gene is TRBV5-4, the J gene TRBJ1-3; 8 bases fit TRBD1. CDR3: CASSLDGQGSGNTIYF. The CDR3 region has the DNA TGTGCCAGCAGCTTGGACGGACAGGGATCTGGAAACACCATATATTTT.